The present TCR beta chain was sequenced within a study of CD8 T cells in ankylosing spondylitis. Study findings and constraints: A TCR beta motif made of fewer than ten highly homologous variants seemed typical of ankylosing spondylitis blood.

TCRdb passed the 5' RACE reads through MiXCR, listing each CDR3 protein once. Here the sample spans over 400,000 distinct CDR3 sequences, approximately 26% being singletons. The CDR3 sequence is 15 residues long. The V end was cut by 5 bases, the J end by 1 base, with 12 bases between. Per the germline V gene, CDR1 is SGHAT and CDR2 is FQNNGV. About this clonotype itself: No antigen is known for it.

This receptor was identified in a male donor with ankylosing spondylitis. The sample was blood, either unsorted or a sorted T cell fraction (not recorded which). The chain recombines TRBV11-2 with TRBJ2-1; unclear D gene. The CDR3 nucleotides read TGTGCCAGCAGCCCCCTCGACAAATCCTACAATGAGCAGTTCTTC. Amino acids: CASSPLDKSYNEQFF. The variable domain in full, with the rest retrieved from reference TRBV11-2 and TRBJ2-1, is EAGVAQSPRYKIIEKRQSVAFWCNPISGHATLYWYQQILGQGPKLLIQFQNNGVVDDSQLPKDRFSAERLKGVDSTLKIQPAKLEDSAVYLCASSPLDKSYNEQFFGPGTRLTVL.